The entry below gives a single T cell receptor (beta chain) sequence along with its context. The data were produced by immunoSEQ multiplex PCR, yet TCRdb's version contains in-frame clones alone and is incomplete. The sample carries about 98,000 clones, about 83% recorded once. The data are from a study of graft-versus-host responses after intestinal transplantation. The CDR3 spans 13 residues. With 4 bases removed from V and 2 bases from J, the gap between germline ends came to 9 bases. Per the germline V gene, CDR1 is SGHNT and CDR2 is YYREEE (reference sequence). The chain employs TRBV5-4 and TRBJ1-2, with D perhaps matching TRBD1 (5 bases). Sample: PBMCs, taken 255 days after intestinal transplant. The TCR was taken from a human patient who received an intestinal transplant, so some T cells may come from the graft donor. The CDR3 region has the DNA TGTGCCAGCAGCCGGGACGGGAACTATGGCTACACCTTC. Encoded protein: CASSRDGNYGYTF.